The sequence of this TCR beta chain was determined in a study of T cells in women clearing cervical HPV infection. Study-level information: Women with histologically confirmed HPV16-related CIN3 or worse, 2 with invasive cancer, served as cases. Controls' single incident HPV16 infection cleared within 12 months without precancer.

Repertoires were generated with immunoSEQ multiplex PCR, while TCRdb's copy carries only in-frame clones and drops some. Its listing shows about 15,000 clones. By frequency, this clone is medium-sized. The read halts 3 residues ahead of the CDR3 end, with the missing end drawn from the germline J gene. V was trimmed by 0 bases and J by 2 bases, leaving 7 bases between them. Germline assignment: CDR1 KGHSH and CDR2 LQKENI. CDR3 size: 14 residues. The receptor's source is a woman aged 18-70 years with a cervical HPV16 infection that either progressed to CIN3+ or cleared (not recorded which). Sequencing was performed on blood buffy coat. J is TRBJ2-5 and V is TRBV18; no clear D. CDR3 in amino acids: CASSPPNTQETQYF. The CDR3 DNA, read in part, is TGTGCCAGCTCACCACCAAACACGCAAGAGACC.